This TCR beta chain was found in a study of blood T cell repertoires in COVID-19. Study in general: Collection of acute and convalescent COVID-19 samples took place in the United States, Italy and Spain. From T cells, B-cell-depleted T cells, or PBMCs came the material, which was cDNA or gDNA.

In the source study's methods: The authors estimated nucleated cell counts from reference gene primer amplification. Only in-frame clones appear in the TCRdb table, and some are missing; sequencing was by immunoSEQ multiplex PCR. V, J and clone size were drawn from that table, and D and trimming were deduced from the DNA. The sample gives about 210,000 clones, about 83% of which show up once; 6% to 8.5% is in the top ten. V was pared by 8 bases and J by 7 bases, with 18 bases between. This CDR3 is built from 15 residues. The germline V gene encodes CDR1 MNHEY and CDR2 SVGAGI. The sequencing input was peripheral blood. This chain uses TRBV6-5 with TRBJ1-6; the D gene is possibly TRBD1 (5 bases). This clonotype was obtained from a woman aged 45-59 years with active or convalescent COVID-19. CDR3 DNA sequence: TGTGCCAGCGGAAACGGGCCAGGGTACAATTCACCCCTCCACTTT. This translates into CASGNGPGYNSPLHF.